Reported below is one TCR beta chain. The antigen is unknown. This table comes from immunoSEQ multiplex PCR, and its TCRdb copy is limited to in-frame clones, with some not included. The sample has roughly 120,000 clones, around 92% seen once. These data belong to a study of cytomegalovirus exposure and HLA in healthy donors. The wider study: Later, an analysis reported that the 110 or so validation repertoires had used the same platform as the 550 to 750 first-cohort repertoires. Study-level points and caveats: The authors confirmed in vitro that a few CMV-associated chains were specific for CMV antigens. 150 or so TCR beta chains were listed as cytomegalovirus-associated. Subsequent analysis showed first-cohort TCR clusters tending to co-occur in 95 to 150 validation repertoires.

Trimming removed 4 bases from V and 2 bases from J; junction bases left unmatched: 5. The CDR3 covers 15 residues. Germline values: CDR1 MNHEY, CDR2 SMNVEV (reference sequence). This receptor was obtained from a man aged 25 to 45 in good health and CMV-seronegative. This chain connects TRBV27 to TRBJ2-3; 8 bases fit TRBD1. Sequencing was performed on PBMCs. The CDR3 loop is CASSSQGAYTDTQYF. DNA for the CDR3: TGTGCCAGCAGTTCTCAGGGGGCCTACACAGATACGCAGTATTTT.